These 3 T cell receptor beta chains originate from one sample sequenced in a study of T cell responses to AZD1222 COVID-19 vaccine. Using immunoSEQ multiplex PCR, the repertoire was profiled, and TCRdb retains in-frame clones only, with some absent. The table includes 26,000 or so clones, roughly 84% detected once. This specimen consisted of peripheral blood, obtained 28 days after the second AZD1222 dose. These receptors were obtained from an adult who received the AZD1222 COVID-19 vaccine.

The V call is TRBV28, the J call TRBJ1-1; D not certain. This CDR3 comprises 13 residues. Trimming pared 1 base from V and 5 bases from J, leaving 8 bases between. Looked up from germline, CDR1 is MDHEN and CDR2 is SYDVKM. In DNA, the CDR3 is TGTGCCAGCAGTTTATTGTCCGGGACTGAAGCTTTCTTT. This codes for CASSLLSGTEAFF.

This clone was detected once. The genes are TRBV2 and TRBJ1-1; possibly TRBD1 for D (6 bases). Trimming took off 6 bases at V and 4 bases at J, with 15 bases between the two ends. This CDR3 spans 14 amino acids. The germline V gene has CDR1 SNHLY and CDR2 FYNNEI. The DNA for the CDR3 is TGTGCCAGCAGGCGGACAGACCGGGGCACTGAAGCTTTCTTT. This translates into CASRRTDRGTEAFF.

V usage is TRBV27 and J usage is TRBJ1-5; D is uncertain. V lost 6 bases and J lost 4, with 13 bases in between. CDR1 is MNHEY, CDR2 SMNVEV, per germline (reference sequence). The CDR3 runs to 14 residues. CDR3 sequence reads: CASSKGLDNQPQHF. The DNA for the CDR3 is TGTGCCAGCAGCAAAGGACTGGATAATCAGCCCCAGCATTTT.